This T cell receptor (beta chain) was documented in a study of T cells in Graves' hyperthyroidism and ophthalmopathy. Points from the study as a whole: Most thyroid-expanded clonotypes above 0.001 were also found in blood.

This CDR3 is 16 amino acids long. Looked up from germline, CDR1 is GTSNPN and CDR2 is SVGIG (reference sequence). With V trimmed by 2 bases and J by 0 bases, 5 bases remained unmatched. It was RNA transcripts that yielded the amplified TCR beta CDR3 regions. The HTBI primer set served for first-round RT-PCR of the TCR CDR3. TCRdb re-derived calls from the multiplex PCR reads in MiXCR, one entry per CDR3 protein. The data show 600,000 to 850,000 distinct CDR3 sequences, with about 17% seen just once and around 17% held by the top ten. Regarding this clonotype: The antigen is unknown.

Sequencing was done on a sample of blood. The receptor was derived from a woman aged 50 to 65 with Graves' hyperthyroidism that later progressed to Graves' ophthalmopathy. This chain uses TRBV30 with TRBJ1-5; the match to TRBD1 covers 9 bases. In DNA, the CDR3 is TGTGCCTGGAGTCGGGACAGGGCCTATAGCAATCAGCCCCAGCATTTT. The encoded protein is CAWSRDRAYSNQPQHF.